The 22 T cell receptor beta chains reported below all come from one sample, sequenced in a study of blood T cell repertoires in COVID-19. TCRdb's table, derived via immunoSEQ multiplex PCR, lists solely in-frame clones and lacks some. The repertoire holds under 200,000 clones, with about 89% as singletons. The specimen was PBMCs or T cells enriched from blood (not recorded which). These receptors originate from a woman under 30 who had recovered from COVID-19.

The chain links TRBV30 to TRBJ1-2; maybe TRBD1 (5 bases). V lost 0 bases, J lost 6 bases, and 11 bases lay in between. This CDR3 is 13 amino acids long. Germline V CDR1 and CDR2: GTSNPN, SVGIG (reference sequence). The CDR3 coding sequence is TGTGCCTGGAGTGTCCAGCGGGGGGATGGCTACACCTTC. This translates into CAWSVQRGDGYTF.

This chain links TRBV2 with TRBJ1-2, with 7 bases identical to TRBD1. The CDR3 totals 17 residues. J gave up 4 bases and V 1 base, and 12 bases lay outside the gene matches. CDR1 SNHLY and CDR2 FYNNEI come from the germline V gene. CDR3 bases: TGTGCCAGCAGTGAAGGGGCAGGGGGTCGCGGTTCCTATGGCTACACCTTC. This encodes CASSEGAGGRGSYGYTF.

V gene TRBV7-9 combines with J gene TRBJ1-1; 9 nucleotides line up with TRBD1. The CDR3 is 16 amino acids. Trimming at V came to 0 bases and at J to 0 bases, leaving 2 bases not matched to a gene. Germline V gives CDR1 SEHNR, CDR2 FQNEAQ (reference sequence). CDR3 in DNA: TGTGCCAGCAGCTTAGCGGGACAGGGCCTGAACACTGAAGCTTTCTTT. Translating gives CASSLAGQGLNTEAFF.

The V call is TRBV5-1, the J call TRBJ2-5; 11 positions match TRBD2. V lost 3 bases, J lost 2 bases, and 6 bases stayed unmatched. The CDR3 loop spans 16 amino acids. Germline assignment: CDR1 SGHRS and CDR2 YFSETQ. The CDR3, as DNA: TGCGCCAGCAGCTCGGGAACTAGCGGGGGTCAAGAGACCCAGTACTTC. Its translation is CASSSGTSGGQETQYF.

J is TRBJ1-1 and V is TRBV18; possibly TRBD1 for D (6 bases). CDR1 and CDR2 from the germline V gene are KGHSH and LQKENI. This CDR3 has 13 residues. Trimming left V 3 bases short and J 8 bases short, with 13 bases between. This CDR3 reads CASSPPGASEAFF. CDR3 nucleotide sequence: TGTGCCAGCTCACCCCCAGGGGCATCGGAAGCTTTCTTT.

The chain recombines TRBV18 with TRBJ1-6, with D perhaps matching TRBD1 (6 bases). From germline, CDR1 is KGHSH and CDR2 LQKENI. The ends were cut back, 3 bases at V and 10 bases at J, with 19 bases in the middle. CDR3 length equals 16 residues. CDR3 residues: CASSPSPTGPRSPLHF. The CDR3 DNA reads as TGTGCCAGCTCACCCAGCCCAACAGGGCCTCGGTCACCCCTCCACTTT.

The V call is TRBV4-1, the J call TRBJ2-7, with a tentative D call TRBD1 (6 bases). Germline V gives CDR1 MGHRA, CDR2 YSYEKL. Trimming removed 5 bases at V and 0 bases at J, with 14 bases between. This CDR3 comprises 15 residues. CDR3 residues: CASSSIQGSSYEQYF. The CDR3 coding sequence is TGCGCCAGCAGCTCGATACAGGGTAGCTCCTACGAGCAGTACTTC.

This clone was seen a few times. The chain employs TRBV3-1 (or the pseudogene TRBV3-2) and TRBJ1-2; maybe TRBD1 (6 bases). Trimming took off 4 bases at V and 4 bases at J, with 22 bases between the two ends. Germline assignment: CDR1 LGHDT and CDR2 YNNKEL (reference sequence). CDR3 size: 17 residues. The CDR3 DNA sequence: TGTGCCAGCAGCCCCAATTCGGGACATAGCCGTGGCTATGGCTACACCTTC. Translation: CASSPNSGHSRGYGYTF.

V is TRBV5-1 and J is TRBJ2-5; TRBD1 is a possible D gene (5 bases). V was trimmed by 0 bases and J by 1 base, leaving 7 bases between them. Germline CDR1 and CDR2: SGHRS and YFSETQ. There are 14 residues in the CDR3. The CDR3 sequence is CASSLGTLQETQYF. As DNA, the CDR3 is TGCGCCAGCAGCTTGGGGACACTCCAAGAGACCCAGTACTTC.

The chain links TRBV6-5 to TRBJ2-5; 7 bases line up with TRBD2. CDR1 is MNHEY and CDR2 is SVGAGI in the germline V gene. Trimming at V came to 11 bases and at J to 4 bases, leaving 10 bases not matched to a gene. The CDR3 covers 13 residues. CDR3 DNA: TGTGCCGTTGGCGGGGGAGAGGTAGAGACCCAGTACTTC. Its protein product is CAVGGGEVETQYF.

V and J are TRBV7-9 and TRBJ1-3; D unresolved. This CDR3 contains 13 residues. V was pared by 1 base and J by 4 bases, with 5 bases between. The germline gives CDR1 SEHNR, CDR2 FQNEAQ (reference sequence). DNA of the CDR3: TGTGCCAGCAGCTTAGACCAGGGAAACACCATATATTTT. This translates into CASSLDQGNTIYF.

The chain joins TRBV29-1 to TRBJ2-1, with 11 positions matching TRBD1. This CDR3 contains 14 residues. V was clipped by 3 bases and J by 4 bases; unmatched bases: 2. CDR1 is SQVTM, CDR2 ANQGSEA, per germline. The CDR3 DNA reads TGCAGCGTTGAGAGGGACAGGGGGTACAATGAGCAGTTCTTC. It yields the protein CSVERDRGYNEQFF.

J is TRBJ2-7 and V is TRBV11-2; unclear D gene. V was shortened by 5 bases and J by 7 bases, with 18 bases between the two germline ends. Germline V CDR1 and CDR2: SGHAT, FQNNGV. CDR3 length: 14 amino acids. CDR3 region: CASSPVNRIEEQYF. The CDR3 DNA reads as TGTGCCAGCAGCCCAGTAAACCGAATCGAAGAGCAGTACTTC.

This clone was observed once. The gene calls are TRBV18 and TRBJ1-6; D is unresolved. In germline, CDR1 is KGHSH, CDR2 LQKENI. The CDR3 sequence is 14 residues long. The V and J ends lost 2 bases and 13 bases respectively, with 15 bases between them. As DNA, the CDR3 is TGTGCCAGCTCACCAGAAGCTTTTAGCGGCCCCCTCCACTTT. Translated: CASSPEAFSGPLHF.

This clone was seen a single time. The J gene is TRBJ2-3, the V gene TRBV20-1, with D hard to call. This CDR3 comprises 10 residues. The ends were cut back, 0 bases at V and 9 bases at J, with 4 bases in the middle. CDR1 DFQATT and CDR2 SNEGSKA come from the germline V gene (reference sequence). For the CDR3, the DNA is TGCAGTGCTAGAGAACGGACGCAGTATTTT. Translation gives CSARERTQYF.

This rearrangement joins TRBV18 to TRBJ1-2; D is possibly TRBD1 (6 bases). This CDR3 contains 14 residues. Germline CDR1 is KGHSH and CDR2 is LQKENI. V was pared by 0 bases and J by 6 bases, with 11 bases between. This CDR3 is CASSPPGGTHGYTF. The CDR3 DNA is TGTGCCAGCTCACCACCGGGGGGGACACATGGCTACACCTTC. Supplemented by reference TRBV18 and TRBJ1-2, the full variable domain reads NAGVMQNPRHLVRRRGQEARLRCSPMKGHSHVYWYRQLPEEGLKFMVYLQKENIIDESGMPKERFSAEFPKEGPSILRIQQVVRGDSAAYFCASSPPGGTHGYTFGSGTRLTVV.

The count of this clone is one. The rearrangement uses TRBV28 and TRBJ2-7; TRBD1 matches at 8 bases. Looked up from germline, CDR1 is MDHEN and CDR2 is SYDVKM. The CDR3 runs to 12 residues. V lost 6 bases, J lost 5 bases, and 3 bases stayed unmatched. The CDR3 is CASSQGANEQYF. CDR3 DNA: TGTGCCAGCAGCCAGGGGGCGAACGAGCAGTACTTC.

The chain's CDR3 is CASSLEWEAGQALTDTQYF. The CDR3 DNA follows: TGTGCCAGCAGCCTGGAGTGGGAGGCGGGACAGGCTTTAACAGATACGCAGTATTTT. This chain links TRBV5-8 with TRBJ2-3, with 8 bases that match TRBD1. The CDR3 contains 19 residues. J was trimmed by 3 bases and V by 4 bases; bases with no gene match: 19. CDR1 is SGHTS and CDR2 is YDEGEE in the germline V gene. Drawing the rest from reference TRBV5-8 and TRBJ2-3, the complete variable domain is EAGVTQSPTHLIKTRGQQATLRCSPISGHTSVYWYQQALGLGLQFLLWYDEGEERNRGNFPPRFSGRQFPNYSSELNVNALELEDSALYLCASSLEWEAGQALTDTQYFGPGTRLTVL.

J is TRBJ1-3 and V is TRBV4-2; D gene ambiguous. V was pared by 0 bases and J by 4 bases, with 16 bases between. CDR1 is LGHNA and CDR2 is YNFKEQ in the germline V gene. This CDR3 contains 17 residues. The CDR3: CASSQDHGESSGNTIYF. In DNA, the CDR3 is TGTGCCAGCAGCCAAGATCATGGAGAATCCTCCGGAAACACCATATATTTT.

The chain links TRBV3-1 (or the pseudogene TRBV3-2) to TRBJ2-1; the match to TRBD2 covers 8 bases. The ends lost 4 bases at V and 5 bases at J; junction bases unmatched: 10. The CDR3 spans 16 residues. The germline CDR1 and CDR2 sequences are LGHDT and YNNKEL (reference sequence). The CDR3 nucleotides read TGTGCCAGCAGCCTCCTGGGCGGGGGGCCGGACAATGAGCAGTTCTTC. Translated, it gives CASSLLGGGPDNEQFF.

This chain uses TRBV29-1 with TRBJ1-2; 9 bases fit TRBD1. J was trimmed by 5 bases and V by 1 base; bases with no gene match: 8. There are 15 residues in the CDR3. CDR1 is SQVTM and CDR2 is ANQGSEA in the germline V gene. CDR3 loop: CSVEARGDREYGYTF. CDR3 DNA sequence: TGCAGCGTTGAAGCCCGGGGGGACAGGGAATATGGCTACACCTTC. Full variable domain (remainder filled in from reference TRBV29-1 and TRBJ1-2): SAVISQKPSRDICQRGTSLTIQCQVDSQVTMMFWYRQQPGQSLTLIATANQGSEATYESGFVIDKFPISRPNLTFSTLTVSNMSPEDSSIYLCSVEARGDREYGYTFGSGTRLTVV.

The V and J genes are TRBV2 and TRBJ2-4, with TRBD2 matching over 10 bases. CDR1 and CDR2 from the germline V gene are SNHLY and FYNNEI. Trimming removed 0 bases from V and 9 bases from J; junction bases left unmatched: 8. The CDR3 totals 16 residues. The CDR3 sequence is CASSEASGGAGGIQYF. The CDR3 DNA sequence: TGTGCCAGCAGTGAAGCGAGCGGGGGGGCCGGTGGCATTCAGTACTTC.